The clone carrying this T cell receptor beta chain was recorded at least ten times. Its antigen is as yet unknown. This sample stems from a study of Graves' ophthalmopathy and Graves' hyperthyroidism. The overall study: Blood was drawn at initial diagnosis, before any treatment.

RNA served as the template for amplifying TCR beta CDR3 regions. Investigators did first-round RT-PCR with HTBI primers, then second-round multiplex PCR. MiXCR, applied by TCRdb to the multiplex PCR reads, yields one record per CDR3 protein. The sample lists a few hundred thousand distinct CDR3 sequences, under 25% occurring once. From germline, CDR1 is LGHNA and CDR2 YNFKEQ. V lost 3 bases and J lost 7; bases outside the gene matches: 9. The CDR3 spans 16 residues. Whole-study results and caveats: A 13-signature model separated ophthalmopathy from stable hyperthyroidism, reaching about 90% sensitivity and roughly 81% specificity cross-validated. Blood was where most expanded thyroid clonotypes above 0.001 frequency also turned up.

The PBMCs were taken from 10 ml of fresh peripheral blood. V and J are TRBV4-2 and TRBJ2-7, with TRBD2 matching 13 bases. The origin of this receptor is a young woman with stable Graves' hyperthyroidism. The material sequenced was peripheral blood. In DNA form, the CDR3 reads TGTGCCAGCAGCCAGGCCGGGACTAGCGGGATCTATGAGCAGTACTTC. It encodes CASSQAGTSGIYEQYF.